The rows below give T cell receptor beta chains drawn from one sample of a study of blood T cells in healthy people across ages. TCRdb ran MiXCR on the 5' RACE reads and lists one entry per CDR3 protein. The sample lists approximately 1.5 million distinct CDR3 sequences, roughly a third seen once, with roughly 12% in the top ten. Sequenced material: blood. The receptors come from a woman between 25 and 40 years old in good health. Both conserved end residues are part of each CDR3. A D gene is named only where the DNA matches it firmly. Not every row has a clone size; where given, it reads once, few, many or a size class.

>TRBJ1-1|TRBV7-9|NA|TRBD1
TGTGCCAGCAGCTTAGAAGACAGGGGCTCCCCTGAAGCTTTCTTT
CASSLEDRGSPEAFF
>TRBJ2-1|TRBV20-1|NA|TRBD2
TGCAGTGCTAGAGCTGCGATAGCGGGATTGACTGAGCAGTTCTTC
CSARAAIAGLTEQFF
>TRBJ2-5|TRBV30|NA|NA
TGTACCTCCTCGGGGCTAGCGGAGACCCAGTACTTC
CTSSGLAETQYF
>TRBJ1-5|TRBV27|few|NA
TGTGCCAGCAGTCCCCTCGACAGCTATAGCAATCAGCCCCAGCATTTT
CASSPLDSYSNQPQHF
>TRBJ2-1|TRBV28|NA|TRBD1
TGTGCCAGCCGAAAGGGACAGGAGCCCTACAATGAGCAGTTCTTC
CASRKGQEPYNEQFF
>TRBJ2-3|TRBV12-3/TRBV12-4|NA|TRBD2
TGTGCCAGCAGTTTACCCCTACTAGCGGGGAGCACAGATACGGAGTATTTT
CASSLPLLAGSTDTEYF
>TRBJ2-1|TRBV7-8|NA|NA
TGTGCCAGCAGCACCCGGGGACGGATTCGGAATGAGCAGTTCTTC
CASSTRGRIRNEQFF
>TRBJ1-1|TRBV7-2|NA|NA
TGTGCCAGCAGCCAACTACGTAGGAATGAAGCTTTCTTT
CASSQLRRNEAFF
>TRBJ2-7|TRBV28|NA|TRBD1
TGTGCCAGCAGTCCACAGGGGGCGCGTCGCGAGCAGTACTTC
CASSPQGARREQYF
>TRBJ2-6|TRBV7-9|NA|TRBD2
TGTGCCAGCAGCTTAACCGGGAGGGTATCTGGGGCCAACGTCCTGACTTTC
CASSLTGRVSGANVLTF
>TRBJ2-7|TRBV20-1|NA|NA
TGCAGTGCTAGGAGCGAGAGTGCCTACGAGCAGTACTTC
CSARSESAYEQYF
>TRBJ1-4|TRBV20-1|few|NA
TGCGGGGGGAGCCCAGGAAATGAAAAACTGTTTTTT
CGGSPGNEKLFF
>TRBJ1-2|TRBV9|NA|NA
TGTGCCAGCAGGACAACGGGGAGCGGCTACACCTTC
CASRTTGSGYTF
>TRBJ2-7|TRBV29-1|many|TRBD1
TGCAGCGTCTGGGACAGGGGGGAAGAGCAGTACTTC
CSVWDRGEEQYF
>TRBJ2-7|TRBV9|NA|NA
TGTGTCAGCAGCCATGACCCGGCTAGCAGATCCTACGAGCAGTACTTC
CVSSHDPASRSYEQYF
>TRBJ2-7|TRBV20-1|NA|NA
TGCAGTGCCCCCTCGGGCAGGGGAAACTACGAGCAGTACTTC
CSAPSGRGNYEQYF
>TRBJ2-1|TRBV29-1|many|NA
TGCAGCGTCTTGAGGCAGAGCTCCTACAATGAGCAGTTCTTC
CSVLRQSSYNEQFF
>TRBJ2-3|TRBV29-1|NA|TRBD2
TGCAGCGTTACTAGCGGCAACACAGATACGCTGTATTTT
CSVTSGNTDTLYF
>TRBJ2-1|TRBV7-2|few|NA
TGTGCCAGCGGCTTGGGAACGACGTACAATGAGCAGTTCTTC
CASGLGTTYNEQFF
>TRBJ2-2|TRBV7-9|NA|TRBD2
TGTGCCAGCAGCAGCAGGACTAGCGGGCCCCGGGGCACCGGGGAGCTGTTTTTT
CASSSRTSGPRGTGELFF
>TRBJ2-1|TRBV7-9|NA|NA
TGTGCCAGCAGCTCGGAACAGGACAGTAAGTACAATGAGCAGTTCTTC
CASSSEQDSKYNEQFF
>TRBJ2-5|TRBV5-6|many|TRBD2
TGTGCCAGCAGCTTGACTAGCGTATTTTCTCAAGAGACCCAGTACTTC
CASSLTSVFSQETQYF
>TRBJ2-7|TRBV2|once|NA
TGTGCCAGCATACCCGGGACACACTCCTACGAGCAGTACTTC
CASIPGTHSYEQYF
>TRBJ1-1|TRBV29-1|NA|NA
TGCAGCGTTGGGGGTAAGGGGACATACAGCACTGAAGCTTTCTTT
CSVGGKGTYSTEAFF
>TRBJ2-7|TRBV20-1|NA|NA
TGCAGTGCTAGAGAACCGGCGTCAGGCTACGAGCAGTACTTC
CSAREPASGYEQYF
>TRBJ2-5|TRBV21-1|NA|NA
TGTGCCAGCAGCCCCGGCCGGGACAGGGAGACCCAGTACTTC
CASSPGRDRETQYF
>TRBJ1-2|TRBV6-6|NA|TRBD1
TGTGCCAGCAGTTACGACCGAGGGGGCCTCTATGGCTACACCTTC
CASSYDRGGLYGYTF
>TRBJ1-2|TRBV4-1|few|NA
TGCGCCAGCAGCCAAGGAAGCCGGGGGGCACCTCTGCTGGTTTATGGCTACACCTTC
CASSQGSRGAPLLVYGYTF
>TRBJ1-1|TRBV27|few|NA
TGTGCCAGCAGTTTATCGCGTCCAGATGGAACTGAAGCTTTCTTT
CASSLSRPDGTEAFF
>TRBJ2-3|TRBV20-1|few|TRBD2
TGCAGTGCTAGGCCGGTGGGGGGGGGGACAGATACGCAGTATTTT
CSARPVGGGTDTQYF
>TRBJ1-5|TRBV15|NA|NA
TGTGCCACCAGCAGATCCCAGAAGTATAGCAATCAGCCCCAGCATTTT
CATSRSQKYSNQPQHF
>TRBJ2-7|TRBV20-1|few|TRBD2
TGCAGTGCCCAGACTAGCTCCACTTCCAGCGAGCAGTACTTC
CSAQTSSTSSEQYF
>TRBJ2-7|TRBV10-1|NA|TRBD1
TGCGCCAGTTCCGACAGGGTCGACTCCGAGCAGTACTTC
CASSDRVDSEQYF
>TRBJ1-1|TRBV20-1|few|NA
TGCAGTGCTAGAGATCCGAGCACTGAAGCTTTCTTT
CSARDPSTEAFF
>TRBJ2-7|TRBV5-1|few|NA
TGCGCCAGCACCCAACGGGGAGGAGGCTACGAGCAGTACTTC
CASTQRGGGYEQYF
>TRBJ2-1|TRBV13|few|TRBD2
TGTGCCAGCAGCACCCGGGAGGGGGAGAGCTCCTACAATGAGCAGTTCTTC
CASSTREGESSYNEQFF
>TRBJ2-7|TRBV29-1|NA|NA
TGCAGCGTTGTGGGCAAGGGAACTCCCGTCGGTTTGGAGCAGTACTTC
CSVVGKGTPVGLEQYF
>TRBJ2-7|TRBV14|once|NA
TGTGCCAGCAGCCAAGAGCGAGGGCTCGAGCAGTACTTC
CASSQERGLEQYF
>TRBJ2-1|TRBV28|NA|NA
TGTGCCAGCAGTCCCTCGGACAGACCGGGCTCCTGCAATGAGCAGTTCTTC
CASSPSDRPGSCNEQFF
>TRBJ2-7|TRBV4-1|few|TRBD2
TGCGCCAGCAGCCAAGAGACTAGCGGGGCCTACGAGCAGTACTTC
CASSQETSGAYEQYF
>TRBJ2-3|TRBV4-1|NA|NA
TGCGCCAGCAGCCAAGAGGTCTGGTCTTCTCCAGGTACGCAGTATTTT
CASSQEVWSSPGTQYF
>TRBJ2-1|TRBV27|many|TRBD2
TGTGCCAGCAGACTACTCAGCGGGAGGTACAATGAGCAGTTCTTC
CASRLLSGRYNEQFF
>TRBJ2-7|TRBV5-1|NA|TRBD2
TGCGCCAGCAGCGTAAACGGGGGGACCTACGAGCAGTACTTC
CASSVNGGTYEQYF
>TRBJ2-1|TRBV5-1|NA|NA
TGCGCCAGCAGCTTATTTGCGGGATCCGACAATGAGCAGTTCTTC
CASSLFAGSDNEQFF
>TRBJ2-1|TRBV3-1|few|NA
TGTGCCAGCAGCCAAGCCGCCGGGGGCGAATCCTACAATGAGCAGTTCTTC
CASSQAAGGESYNEQFF
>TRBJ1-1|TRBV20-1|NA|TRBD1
TGCAGTGCTCCCACCCTAGGACAGGTGGCAACTGAAGCTTTCTTT
CSAPTLGQVATEAFF